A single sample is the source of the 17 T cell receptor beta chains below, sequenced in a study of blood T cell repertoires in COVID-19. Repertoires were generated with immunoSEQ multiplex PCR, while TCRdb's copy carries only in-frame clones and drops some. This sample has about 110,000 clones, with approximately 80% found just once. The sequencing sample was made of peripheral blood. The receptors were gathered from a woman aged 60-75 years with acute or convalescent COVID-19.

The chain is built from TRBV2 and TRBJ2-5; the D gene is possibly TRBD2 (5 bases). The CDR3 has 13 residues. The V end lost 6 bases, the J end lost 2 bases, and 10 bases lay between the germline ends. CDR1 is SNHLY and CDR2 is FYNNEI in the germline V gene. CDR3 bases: TGTGCCAGCAGCGGGGAGCGTCAAGAGACCCAGTACTTC. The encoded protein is CASSGERQETQYF.

The CDR3 region has the DNA TGTGCCAGCAGAGGACAGGAAAGTAACACTGAAGCTTTCTTT. Protein: CASRGQESNTEAFF. J is TRBJ1-1 and V is TRBV2; TRBD1 matches at 7 bases. The CDR3 covers 14 residues. Losses at the gene ends were 6 bases for V and 2 bases for J; bases not matched to a gene: 6. Per germline, CDR1 SNHLY and CDR2 FYNNEI.

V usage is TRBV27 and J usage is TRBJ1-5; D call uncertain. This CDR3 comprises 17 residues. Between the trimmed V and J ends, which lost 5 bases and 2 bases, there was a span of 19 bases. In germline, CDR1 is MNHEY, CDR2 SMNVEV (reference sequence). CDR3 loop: CASSDLKSGSGNQPQHF. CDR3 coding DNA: TGTGCCAGCAGTGATCTTAAATCGGGGTCTGGCAATCAGCCCCAGCATTTT.

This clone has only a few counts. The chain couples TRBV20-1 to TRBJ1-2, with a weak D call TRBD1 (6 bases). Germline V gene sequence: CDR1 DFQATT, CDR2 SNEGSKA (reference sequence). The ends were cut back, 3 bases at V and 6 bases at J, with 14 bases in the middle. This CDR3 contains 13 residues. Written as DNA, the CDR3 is TGCAGTGCTAGTGGACAGTCCTCCGATGGCTACACCTTC. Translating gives CSASGQSSDGYTF.

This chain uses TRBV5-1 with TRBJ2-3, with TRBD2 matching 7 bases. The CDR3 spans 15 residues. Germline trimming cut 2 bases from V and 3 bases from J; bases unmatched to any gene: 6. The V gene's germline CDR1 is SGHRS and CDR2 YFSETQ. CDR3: CASSLSGRRTDTQYF. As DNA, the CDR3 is TGCGCCAGCAGCTTATCCGGGAGGAGGACAGATACGCAGTATTTT.

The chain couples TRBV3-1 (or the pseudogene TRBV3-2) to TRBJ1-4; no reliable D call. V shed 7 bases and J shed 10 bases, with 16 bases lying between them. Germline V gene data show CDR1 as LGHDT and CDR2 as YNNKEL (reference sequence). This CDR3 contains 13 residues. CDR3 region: CASKAGQRGKLFF. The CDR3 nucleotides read TGTGCCAGCAAGGCGGGTCAGCGCGGAAAACTGTTTTTT.

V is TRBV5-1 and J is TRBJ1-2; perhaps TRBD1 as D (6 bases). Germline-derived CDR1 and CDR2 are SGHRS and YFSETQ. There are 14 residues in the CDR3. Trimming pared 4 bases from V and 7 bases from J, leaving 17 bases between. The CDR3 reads CASSRAGASGGYTF. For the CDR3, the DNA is TGCGCCAGCAGCCGGGCGGGGGCCTCTGGTGGCTACACCTTC. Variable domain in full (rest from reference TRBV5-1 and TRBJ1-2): KAGVTQTPRYLIKTRGQQVTLSCSPISGHRSVSWYQQTPGQGLQFLFEYFSETQRNKGNFPGRFSGRQFSNSRSEMNVSTLELGDSALYLCASSRAGASGGYTFGSGTRLTVV.

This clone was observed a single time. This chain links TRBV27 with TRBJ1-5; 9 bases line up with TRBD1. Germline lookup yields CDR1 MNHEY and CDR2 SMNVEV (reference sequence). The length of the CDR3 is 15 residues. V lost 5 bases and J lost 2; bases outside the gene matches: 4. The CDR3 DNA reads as TGTGCCAGCAGTCCACAGGGGGCCGGCAATCAGCCCCAGCATTTT. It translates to CASSPQGAGNQPQHF.

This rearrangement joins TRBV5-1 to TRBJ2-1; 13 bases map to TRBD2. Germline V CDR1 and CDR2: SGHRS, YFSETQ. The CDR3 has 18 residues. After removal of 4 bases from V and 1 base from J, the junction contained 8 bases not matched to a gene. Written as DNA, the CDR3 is TGCGCCAGCAGCCCGGGACTAGCGGGGCTTGGGTCCTACAATGAGCAGTTCTTC. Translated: CASSPGLAGLGSYNEQFF.

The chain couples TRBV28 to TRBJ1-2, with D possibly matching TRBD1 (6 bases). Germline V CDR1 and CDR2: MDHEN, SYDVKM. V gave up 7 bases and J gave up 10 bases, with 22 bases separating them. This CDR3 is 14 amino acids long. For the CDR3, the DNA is TGTGCCAGCATAACCCAGGGGACTAGAATTGACTACACCTTC. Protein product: CASITQGTRIDYTF.

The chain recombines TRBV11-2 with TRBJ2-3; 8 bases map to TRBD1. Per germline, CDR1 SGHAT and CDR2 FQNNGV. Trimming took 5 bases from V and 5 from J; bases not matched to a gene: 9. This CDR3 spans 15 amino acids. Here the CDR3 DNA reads TGTGCCAGCAGCCCACACAGGGGGTACGGAGATACGCAGTATTTT. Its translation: CASSPHRGYGDTQYF.

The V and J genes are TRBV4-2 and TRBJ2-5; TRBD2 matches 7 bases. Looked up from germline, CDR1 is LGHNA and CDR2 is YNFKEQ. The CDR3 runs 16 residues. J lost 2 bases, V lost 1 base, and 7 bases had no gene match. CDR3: CASSQVQTSLQETQYF. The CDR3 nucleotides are TGTGCCAGCAGCCAAGTCCAGACTAGCCTACAAGAGACCCAGTACTTC.

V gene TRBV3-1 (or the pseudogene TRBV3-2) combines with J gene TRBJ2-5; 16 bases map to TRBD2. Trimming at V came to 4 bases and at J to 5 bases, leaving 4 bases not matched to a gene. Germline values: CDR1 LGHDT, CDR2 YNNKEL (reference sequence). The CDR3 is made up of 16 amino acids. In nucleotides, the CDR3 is TGTGCCAGCAGCCCGGGACTAGCGGGGGGGCCGGAGACCCAGTACTTC. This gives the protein CASSPGLAGGPETQYF.

Here the CDR3 reads CASSQTGVGYTF. The DNA for the CDR3 is TGTGCCAGCAGCCAGACAGGGGTAGGCTACACCTTC. The rearrangement links TRBV6-5 to TRBJ1-2; 8 positions match TRBD1. With 6 bases clipped from V and 8 bases from J, the junction kept 5 bases outside the gene matches. Germline CDR1 and CDR2: MNHEY and SVGAGI. The CDR3 runs to 12 residues.

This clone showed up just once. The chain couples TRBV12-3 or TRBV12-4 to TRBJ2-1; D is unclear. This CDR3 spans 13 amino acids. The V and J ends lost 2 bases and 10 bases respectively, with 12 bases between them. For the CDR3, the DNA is TGTGCCAGCAGTTTACCCGTGGCGGAGGAGCAGTTCTTC. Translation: CASSLPVAEEQFF.

The CDR3 sequence: CASSFRIVGTDNTGELFF. The CDR3 nucleotides are TGTGCCAGCAGTTTCAGAATAGTTGGGACAGATAACACCGGGGAGCTGTTTTTT. This sequence joins TRBV27 and TRBJ2-2; 7 bases align to TRBD1. The V segment lost 3 bases and the J segment 2 bases; nucleotides outside the gene matches: 12. Germline V lookup: CDR1 MNHEY, CDR2 SMNVEV (reference sequence). The CDR3 totals 18 residues.

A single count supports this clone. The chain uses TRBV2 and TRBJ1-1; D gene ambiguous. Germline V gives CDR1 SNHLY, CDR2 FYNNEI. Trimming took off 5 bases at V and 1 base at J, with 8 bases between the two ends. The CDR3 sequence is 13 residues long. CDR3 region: CASSKSGNTEAFF. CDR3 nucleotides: TGTGCCAGCAGTAAGTCAGGGAACACTGAAGCTTTCTTT. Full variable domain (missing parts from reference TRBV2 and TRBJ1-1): EPEVTQTPSHQVTQMGQEVILRCVPISNHLYFYWYRQILGQKVEFLVSFYNNEISEKSEIFDDQFSVERPDGSNFTLKIRSTKLEDSAMYFCASSKSGNTEAFFGQGTRLTVV.